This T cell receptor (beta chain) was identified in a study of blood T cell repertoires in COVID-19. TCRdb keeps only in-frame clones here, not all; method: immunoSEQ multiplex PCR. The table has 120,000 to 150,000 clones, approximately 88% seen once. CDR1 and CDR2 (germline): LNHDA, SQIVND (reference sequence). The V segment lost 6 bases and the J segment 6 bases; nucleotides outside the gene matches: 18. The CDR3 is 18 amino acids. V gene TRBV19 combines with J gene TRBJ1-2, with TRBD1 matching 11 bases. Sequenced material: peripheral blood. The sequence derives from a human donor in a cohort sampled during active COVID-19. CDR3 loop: CASSPQGTGGLLLNGYTF. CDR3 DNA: TGTGCCAGTAGCCCCCAAGGGACAGGGGGTTTACTCCTCAATGGCTACACCTTC.